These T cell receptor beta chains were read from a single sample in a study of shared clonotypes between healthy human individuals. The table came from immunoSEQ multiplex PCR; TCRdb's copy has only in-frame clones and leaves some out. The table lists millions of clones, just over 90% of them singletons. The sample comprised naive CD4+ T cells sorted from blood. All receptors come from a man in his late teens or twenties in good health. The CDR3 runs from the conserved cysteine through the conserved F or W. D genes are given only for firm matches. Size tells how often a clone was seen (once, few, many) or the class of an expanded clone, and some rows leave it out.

CDR3 DNA: TGTGCCAGCAGCGGGACAGGGGGTAGGACTGAAGCTTTCTTT
CDR3 protein: CASSGTGGRTEAFF
V gene: TRBV7-2
clone size: .
J gene: TRBJ1-1
D gene: TRBD1

CDR3 DNA: TGTGCCAGCAGTTACTCAGGCAGGTATGAGCAGTTCTTC
CDR3 protein: CASSYSGRYEQFF
V gene: TRBV6-5
clone size: .
J gene: TRBJ2-1
D gene: .

CDR3 DNA: TGTGCCAGTAGGAGACCGGGGATGGACACTGAAGCTTTCTTT
CDR3 protein: CASRRPGMDTEAFF
V gene: TRBV19
clone size: .
J gene: TRBJ1-1
D gene: .

CDR3 DNA: TGTGCCAGTAGTTGGTCTAGCGTAGACACCGGGGAGCTGTTTTTT
CDR3 protein: CASSWSSVDTGELFF
V gene: TRBV19
clone size: few
J gene: TRBJ2-2
D gene: .

CDR3 DNA: TGTGCCAGCAGCGGAAGACAATTGAGCTCCTACAATGAGCAGTTCTTC
CDR3 protein: CASSGRQLSSYNEQFF
V gene: TRBV9
clone size: .
J gene: TRBJ2-1
D gene: .

CDR3 DNA: TGTGCCAGCAGCTTATTTTCGGCTAGCACAGATACGCAGTATTTT
CDR3 protein: CASSLFSASTDTQYF
V gene: TRBV7-2
clone size: .
J gene: TRBJ2-3
D gene: .

CDR3 DNA: TGTGCCAGCACCAAACTAGCGGGAGATCGCAATGAGCAGTTCTTC
CDR3 protein: CASTKLAGDRNEQFF
V gene: TRBV28
clone size: .
J gene: TRBJ2-1
D gene: TRBD2

CDR3 DNA: TGTGCCAGCAGCCGTGGCCGAGGAGATCAGCCCCAGCATTTT
CDR3 protein: CASSRGRGDQPQHF
V gene: TRBV6-5
clone size: .
J gene: TRBJ1-5
D gene: .

CDR3 DNA: TGTGCCAGCAGTTACAGCGGGCAGAATCAGCCCCAGCATTTT
CDR3 protein: CASSYSGQNQPQHF
V gene: TRBV6-5
clone size: .
J gene: TRBJ1-5
D gene: .

CDR3 DNA: TGTGCCAGCAGCCCAGCCTTGACTATTTCCAATGAGCAGTTCTTC
CDR3 protein: CASSPALTISNEQFF
V gene: TRBV7-2
clone size: .
J gene: TRBJ2-1
D gene: .

CDR3 DNA: TGTGCCAGCAGCTTATCGGGGTCGGGTGGGGAGCTGTTTTTT
CDR3 protein: CASSLSGSGGELFF
V gene: TRBV7-3
clone size: .
J gene: TRBJ2-2
D gene: .

CDR3 DNA: TGTGCCAGCCTCCGGGATAGCGGGGGTTACGAGCAGTACTTC
CDR3 protein: CASLRDSGGYEQYF
V gene: TRBV2
clone size: .
J gene: TRBJ2-7
D gene: TRBD2

CDR3 DNA: TGTGCCACCAGCAGAGTAGCCTCGGGCGTCAGCAATCAGCCCCAGCATTTT
CDR3 protein: CATSRVASGVSNQPQHF
V gene: TRBV15
clone size: .
J gene: TRBJ1-5
D gene: .

CDR3 DNA: TGCAGTGCCAGCAGGGGCAACGAGCAGTACTTC
CDR3 protein: CSASRGNEQYF
V gene: TRBV20-1
clone size: .
J gene: TRBJ2-7
D gene: .

CDR3 DNA: TGCGCCAGCAGTGAGTCGTACGACACCGGTACCTACGAGCAGTACTTC
CDR3 protein: CASSESYDTGTYEQYF
V gene: TRBV10-1
clone size: .
J gene: TRBJ2-7
D gene: .

CDR3 DNA: TGTGCCAGCAGCCAGGGGTTTTCATACACTGAGCAGTTCTTC
CDR3 protein: CASSQGFSYTEQFF
V gene: TRBV11-2
clone size: .
J gene: TRBJ2-1
D gene: .

CDR3 DNA: TGTGCCAGCAGCCTTCAAGCGGGGGGACTCCAAGAGACCCAGTACTTC
CDR3 protein: CASSLQAGGLQETQYF
V gene: TRBV4-2
clone size: .
J gene: TRBJ2-5
D gene: TRBD2

CDR3 DNA: TGTGCCAGCAGTTACTCGGGGCGGTCCTCCTACGAGCAGTACTTC
CDR3 protein: CASSYSGRSSYEQYF
V gene: TRBV6-5
clone size: .
J gene: TRBJ2-7
D gene: .

CDR3 DNA: TGTGCCAGCAGCGTAGAAGGGATACGCCCTGAAGCTTTCTTT
CDR3 protein: CASSVEGIRPEAFF
V gene: TRBV9
clone size: .
J gene: TRBJ1-1
D gene: .

CDR3 DNA: TGTGCCAGCAGTTTAACGGGAAACACCATATATTTT
CDR3 protein: CASSLTGNTIYF
V gene: TRBV28
clone size: .
J gene: TRBJ1-3
D gene: .

CDR3 DNA: TGTGCCAGCAGCTTCCGGGACAGCCTCTATGGCTACACCTTC
CDR3 protein: CASSFRDSLYGYTF
V gene: TRBV7-2
clone size: .
J gene: TRBJ1-2
D gene: TRBD1

CDR3 DNA: TGTGCCAGCAGTGCCGTGGGACTCAGGTCTACAGATACGCAGTATTTT
CDR3 protein: CASSAVGLRSTDTQYF
V gene: TRBV5-4
clone size: .
J gene: TRBJ2-3
D gene: .

CDR3 DNA: TGCGCCAGCCGCTGGGGACCGAACACTGAAGCTTTCTTT
CDR3 protein: CASRWGPNTEAFF
V gene: TRBV10-1
clone size: few
J gene: TRBJ1-1
D gene: .

CDR3 DNA: TGTGCCAGCAGCTTAGATTATGGGCCATACACCTTC
CDR3 protein: CASSLDYGPYTF
V gene: TRBV7-2
clone size: .
J gene: TRBJ1-2
D gene: .

CDR3 DNA: TGTGCCAGCAGTGACTGGTCATGGAAAGGGGACACTGAAGCTTTCTTT
CDR3 protein: CASSDWSWKGDTEAFF
V gene: TRBV2
clone size: few
J gene: TRBJ1-1
D gene: .

CDR3 DNA: TGTGCCAGCAGCCTACAGGGAGGGGCCTACGAGCAGTACTTC
CDR3 protein: CASSLQGGAYEQYF
V gene: TRBV7-2
clone size: once
J gene: TRBJ2-7
D gene: .

CDR3 DNA: TGTGCCAGCAGCCCCAGACAGGGGGCAAACACTGAAGCTTTCTTT
CDR3 protein: CASSPRQGANTEAFF
V gene: TRBV9
clone size: .
J gene: TRBJ1-1
D gene: TRBD1

CDR3 DNA: TGTGCCAGCAGCTTCCGGGACAGCTTCTACGAGCAGTACTTC
CDR3 protein: CASSFRDSFYEQYF
V gene: TRBV5-5
clone size: .
J gene: TRBJ2-7
D gene: TRBD1

CDR3 DNA: TGTGCCAGCAGTCGGGTGGGGGCCGTAGTGAATACGCAGTATTTT
CDR3 protein: CASSRVGAVVNTQYF
V gene: TRBV6-5
clone size: .
J gene: TRBJ2-3
D gene: .

CDR3 DNA: TGTGCCAGCAGCCGTCACATGCTAAGTCAAGAGACCCAGTACTTC
CDR3 protein: CASSRHMLSQETQYF
V gene: TRBV11-2
clone size: .
J gene: TRBJ2-5
D gene: .

CDR3 DNA: TGTGCCAGCAGCTTGAGCACAGCCCTAGTGGCCAACGTCCTGACTTTC
CDR3 protein: CASSLSTALVANVLTF
V gene: TRBV7-2
clone size: .
J gene: TRBJ2-6
D gene: .

CDR3 DNA: TGTGCCAGCAGCGGTATGGGGGTAGCGGGACCGCAAGAGACCCAGTACTTC
CDR3 protein: CASSGMGVAGPQETQYF
V gene: TRBV7-9
clone size: .
J gene: TRBJ2-5
D gene: TRBD2

CDR3 DNA: TGTGCCAGCAGTACCGGGACAGTCCCGGATACGCAGTATTTT
CDR3 protein: CASSTGTVPDTQYF
V gene: TRBV11-3
clone size: .
J gene: TRBJ2-3
D gene: TRBD1

CDR3 DNA: TGTGCCAGCAGCTTAGCCCCGACTAGCGGCGCCAATGAGCAGTTCTTC
CDR3 protein: CASSLAPTSGANEQFF
V gene: TRBV7-2
clone size: .
J gene: TRBJ2-1
D gene: TRBD2

CDR3 DNA: TGTGCCAGCAGCTTTCTCCCGTCCCAAACGCAGTATTTT
CDR3 protein: CASSFLPSQTQYF
V gene: TRBV7-9
clone size: .
J gene: TRBJ2-3
D gene: .

CDR3 DNA: TGTGCCAGCTCACCACAGGGGTTTAAAAACATTCAGTACTTC
CDR3 protein: CASSPQGFKNIQYF
V gene: TRBV18
clone size: .
J gene: TRBJ2-4
D gene: .

CDR3 DNA: TGCAGCGGACAAATTGGGGGACAGGGTGTTTATGGCTACACCTTC
CDR3 protein: CSGQIGGQGVYGYTF
V gene: TRBV29-1
clone size: .
J gene: TRBJ1-2
D gene: TRBD1

CDR3 DNA: TGTGCCAGCAGTTCTTGGGGAACAGGGGGGCGCGGCTATGGCTACACCTTC
CDR3 protein: CASSSWGTGGRGYGYTF
V gene: TRBV28
clone size: .
J gene: TRBJ1-2
D gene: TRBD1

CDR3 DNA: TGTGCCAGCAGTCGCGCTTACAGGGGGCGAGGTGAAAAACTGTTTTTT
CDR3 protein: CASSRAYRGRGEKLFF
V gene: TRBV28
clone size: .
J gene: TRBJ1-4
D gene: TRBD1

CDR3 DNA: TGTGCCAGCAGCGCCCAAGTGGGGGGGTACGAGCAGTACTTC
CDR3 protein: CASSAQVGGYEQYF
V gene: TRBV11-2
clone size: .
J gene: TRBJ2-7
D gene: TRBD2

CDR3 DNA: TGTGCCAGCAGCTACACAGGGAGCTCCTACGAGCAGTACTTC
CDR3 protein: CASSYTGSSYEQYF
V gene: TRBV5-5
clone size: once
J gene: TRBJ2-7
D gene: .

CDR3 DNA: TGTGCCAGCTCACCCCAATCGACAGGGACGAACACTGAAGCTTTCTTT
CDR3 protein: CASSPQSTGTNTEAFF
V gene: TRBV18
clone size: few
J gene: TRBJ1-1
D gene: TRBD1